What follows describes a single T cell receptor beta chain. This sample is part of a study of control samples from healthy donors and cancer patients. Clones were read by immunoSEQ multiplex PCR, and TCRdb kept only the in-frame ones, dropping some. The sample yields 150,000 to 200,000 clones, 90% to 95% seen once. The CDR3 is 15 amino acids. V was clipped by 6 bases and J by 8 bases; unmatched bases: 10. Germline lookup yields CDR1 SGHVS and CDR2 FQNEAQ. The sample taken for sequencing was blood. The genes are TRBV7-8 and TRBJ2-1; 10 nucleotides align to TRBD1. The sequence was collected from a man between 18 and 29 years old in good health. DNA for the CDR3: TGTGCCAGCAGAGCACCGGGACAGGGGATCGATGAGCAGTTCTTC. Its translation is CASRAPGQGIDEQFF.